The rows below give T cell receptor beta chains drawn from one sample of a study of OX40 agonist ivuxolimab in advanced cancers. Using immunoSEQ multiplex PCR, the repertoire was profiled, and TCRdb retains in-frame clones only, with some absent. The sample has 90,000 to 120,000 clones, under 95% seen once. The starting material was CD4+ or CD8+ T cells sorted from blood, obtained in a trial of the OX40 agonist ivuxolimab. Receptor source: an adult with an advanced solid tumor such as melanoma, head and neck, liver or kidney cancer. The CDR3 runs from the conserved cysteine through the conserved F or W. The D gene is left open where the match is weak. Clone size is given for some rows only: seen once, a few or many times, or a class if the clone is expanded.

>.|TRBV28|TRBJ1-5|.
CASSLWDRNQPQHF
TGTGCCAGCAGTTTATGGGACCGCAATCAGCCCCAGCATTTT
>TRBD1|TRBV29-1|TRBJ1-2|.
CSGLLGVQGVADYGYTF
TGCAGCGGACTCCTGGGGGTACAGGGGGTAGCAGATTATGGCTACACCTTC
>.|TRBV27|TRBJ2-2|.
CASSLGGRGGTGELFF
TGTGCCAGCAGTTTGGGTGGTCGAGGGGGCACCGGGGAGCTGTTTTTT
>.|TRBV6-1|TRBJ1-1|.
CASTTQTGNTEAFF
TGTGCCAGCACCACCCAGACAGGGAACACTGAAGCTTTCTTT
>.|TRBV9|TRBJ1-1|.
CASSVVPSTEAFF
TGTGCCAGCAGCGTAGTCCCGAGCACTGAAGCTTTCTTT
>.|TRBV6-5|TRBJ2-2|.
CASSYSSSGYTGELFF
TGTGCCAGCAGTTACTCGAGTTCAGGGTACACCGGGGAGCTGTTTTTT
>.|TRBV4-3|TRBJ1-5|.
CASSQEPPFRDKVLPQHF
TGCGCCAGCAGCCAAGAACCCCCCTTTCGGGACAAGGTGTTACCCCAGCATTTT
>.|TRBV7-3|TRBJ1-1|.
CASSLVGPNTEAFF
TGTGCCAGCAGCTTAGTGGGGCCTAACACTGAAGCTTTCTTT
>.|TRBV18|TRBJ1-2|.
CASSPDSYGYTF
TGTGCCAGCTCACCGGACAGCTATGGCTACACCTTC
>.|TRBV25-1|TRBJ1-1|once
CASSERGGADTEAFF
TGTGCCAGCAGTGAACGGGGAGGGGCCGACACTGAAGCTTTCTTT
>.|TRBV5-6|TRBJ2-7|.
CASSFGRGSHSEQYF
TGTGCCAGCAGCTTCGGAAGAGGTTCCCACTCCGAGCAGTACTTC
>TRBD2|TRBV7-2|TRBJ2-1|.
CASRTLAGGSSYNEQFF
TGTGCCAGCAGGACACTAGCGGGAGGGAGCTCCTACAATGAGCAGTTCTTC
>.|TRBV18|TRBJ2-2|.
CASSPPLARVTGELFF
TGTGCCAGCTCACCCCCCCTAGCGAGAGTCACCGGGGAGCTGTTTTTT
>.|TRBV7-2|TRBJ2-4|.
CASSFGNHLAKNIQYF
TGTGCCAGCAGCTTTGGGAACCATCTAGCCAAAAACATTCAGTACTTC
>.|TRBV7-2|TRBJ2-3|.
CASSSEPTQYF
TGTGCCAGCAGCTCCGAGCCAACGCAGTATTTT
>.|TRBV11-3|TRBJ2-5|.
CASSPGQSLETQYF
TGTGCCAGCAGCCCAGGACAGAGTCTGGAGACCCAGTACTTC
>.|TRBV12-5|TRBJ2-1|.
CASGSTLEVSYNEQFF
TGTGCTAGTGGTTCAACCCTAGAAGTCTCCTACAATGAGCAGTTCTTC
>.|TRBV27|TRBJ2-7|.
CASRAPGQGYYEQYF
TGTGCCAGCAGGGCCCCGGGTCAGGGATACTACGAGCAGTACTTC